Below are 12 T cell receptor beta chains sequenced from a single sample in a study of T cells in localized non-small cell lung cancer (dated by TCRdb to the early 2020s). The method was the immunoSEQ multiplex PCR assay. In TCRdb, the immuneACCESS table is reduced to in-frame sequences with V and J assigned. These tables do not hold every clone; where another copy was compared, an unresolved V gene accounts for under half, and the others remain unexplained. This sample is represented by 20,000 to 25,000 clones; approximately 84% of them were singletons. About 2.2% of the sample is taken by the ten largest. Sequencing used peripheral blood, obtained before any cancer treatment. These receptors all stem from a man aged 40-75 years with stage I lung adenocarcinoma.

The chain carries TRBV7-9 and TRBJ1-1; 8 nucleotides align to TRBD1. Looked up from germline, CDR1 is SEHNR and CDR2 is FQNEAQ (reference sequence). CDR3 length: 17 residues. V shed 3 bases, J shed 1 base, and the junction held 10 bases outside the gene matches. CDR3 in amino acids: CASSLGGTGWRNTEAFF. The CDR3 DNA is TGTGCCAGCAGCTTGGGAGGGACAGGTTGGAGGAACACTGAAGCTTTCTTT.

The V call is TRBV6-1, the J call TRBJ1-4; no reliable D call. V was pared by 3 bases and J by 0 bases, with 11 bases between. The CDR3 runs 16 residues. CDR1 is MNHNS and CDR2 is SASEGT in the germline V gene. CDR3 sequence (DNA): TGTGCCAGCAGTGACGACATATGGTCAACTAATGAAAAACTGTTTTTT. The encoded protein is CASSDDIWSTNEKLFF.

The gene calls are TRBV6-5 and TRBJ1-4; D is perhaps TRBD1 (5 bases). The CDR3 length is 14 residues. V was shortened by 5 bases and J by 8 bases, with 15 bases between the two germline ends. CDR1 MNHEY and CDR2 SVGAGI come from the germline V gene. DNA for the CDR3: TGTGCCAGCAGTCCTACAGGTTACAACGAAAAACTGTTTTTT. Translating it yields CASSPTGYNEKLFF.

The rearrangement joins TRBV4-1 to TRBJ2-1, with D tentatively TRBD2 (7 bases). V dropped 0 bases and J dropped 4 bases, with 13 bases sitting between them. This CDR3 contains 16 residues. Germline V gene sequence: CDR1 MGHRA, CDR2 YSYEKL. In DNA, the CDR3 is TGCGCCAGCAGCCAAGATGGGGGGGCGGCGTACAATGAGCAGTTCTTC. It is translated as CASSQDGGAAYNEQFF.

CDR3 in amino acids: CSVEERWGEKLFF. Here the CDR3 DNA reads TGCAGCGTTGAAGAACGGTGGGGAGAAAAACTGTTTTTT. The V and J genes are TRBV29-1 and TRBJ1-4; D is unresolved. CDR3 length: 13 amino acids. Trimming left V 0 bases short and J 8 bases short, with 10 bases between. Germline V lookup: CDR1 SQVTM, CDR2 ANQGSEA.

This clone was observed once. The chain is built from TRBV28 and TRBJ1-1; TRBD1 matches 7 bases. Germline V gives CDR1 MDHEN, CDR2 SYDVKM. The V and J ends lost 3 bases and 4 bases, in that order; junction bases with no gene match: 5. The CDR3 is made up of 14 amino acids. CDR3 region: CASSLGQGGTEAFF. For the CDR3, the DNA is TGTGCCAGCAGTTTGGGGCAGGGGGGCACTGAAGCTTTCTTT.

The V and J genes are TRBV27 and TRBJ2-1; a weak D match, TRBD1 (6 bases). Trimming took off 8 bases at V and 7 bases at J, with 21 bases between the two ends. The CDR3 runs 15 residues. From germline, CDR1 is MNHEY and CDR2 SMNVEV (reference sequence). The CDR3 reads CASYRRRGLKNEQFF. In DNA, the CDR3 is TGTGCCAGCTACCGACGCAGGGGATTAAAGAATGAGCAGTTCTTC.

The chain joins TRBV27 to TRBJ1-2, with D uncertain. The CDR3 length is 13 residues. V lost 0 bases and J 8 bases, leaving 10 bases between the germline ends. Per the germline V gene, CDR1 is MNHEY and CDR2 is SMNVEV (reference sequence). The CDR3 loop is CASSLSGPGGYTF. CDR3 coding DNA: TGTGCCAGCAGTTTATCAGGACCAGGAGGCTACACCTTC.

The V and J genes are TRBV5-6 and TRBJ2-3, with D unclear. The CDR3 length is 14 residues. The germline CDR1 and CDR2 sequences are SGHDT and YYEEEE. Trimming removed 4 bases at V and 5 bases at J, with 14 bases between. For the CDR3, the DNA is TGTGCCAGCAGCCCCCAGGCGCGTAGAGATACGCAGTATTTT. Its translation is CASSPQARRDTQYF.

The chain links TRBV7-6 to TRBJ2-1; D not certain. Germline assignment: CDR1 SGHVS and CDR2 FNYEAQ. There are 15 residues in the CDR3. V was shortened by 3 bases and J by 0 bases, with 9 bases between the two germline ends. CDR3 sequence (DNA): TGTGCCAGCAGCTTCGACACCAGCTCCTACAATGAGCAGTTCTTC. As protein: CASSFDTSSYNEQFF.

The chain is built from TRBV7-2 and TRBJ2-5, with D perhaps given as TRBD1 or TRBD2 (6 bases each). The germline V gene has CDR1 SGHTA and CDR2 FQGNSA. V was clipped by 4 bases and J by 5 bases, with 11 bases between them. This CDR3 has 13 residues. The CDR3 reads CASSSLGGETQYF. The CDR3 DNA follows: TGTGCCAGCAGCTCCCTAGGGGGGGAGACCCAGTACTTC.

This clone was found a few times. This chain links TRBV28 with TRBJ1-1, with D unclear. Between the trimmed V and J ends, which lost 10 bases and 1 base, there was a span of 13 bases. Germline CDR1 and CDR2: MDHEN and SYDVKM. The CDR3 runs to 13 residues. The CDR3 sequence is CATKGSTNTEAFF. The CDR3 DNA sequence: TGTGCCACCAAGGGCAGTACGAACACTGAAGCTTTCTTT.